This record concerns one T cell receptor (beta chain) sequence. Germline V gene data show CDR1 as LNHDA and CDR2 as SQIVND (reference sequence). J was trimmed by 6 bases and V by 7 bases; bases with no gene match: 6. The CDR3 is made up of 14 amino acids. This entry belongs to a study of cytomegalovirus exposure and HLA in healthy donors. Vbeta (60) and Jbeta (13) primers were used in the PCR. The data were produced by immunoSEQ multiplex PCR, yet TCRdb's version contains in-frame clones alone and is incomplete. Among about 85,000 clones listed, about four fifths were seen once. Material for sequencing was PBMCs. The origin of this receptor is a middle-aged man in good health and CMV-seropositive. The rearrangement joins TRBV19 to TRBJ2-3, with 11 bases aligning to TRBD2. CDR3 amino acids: CASTGTSGMDTQYF. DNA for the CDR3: TGTGCCAGTACCGGGACTAGCGGTATGGATACGCAGTATTTT.